The rows below give T cell receptor beta chains drawn from one sample of a study of T cell responses to AZD1222 COVID-19 vaccine. Profiled with immunoSEQ multiplex PCR; TCRdb holds only in-frame clones, not every one. The data contain roughly 120,000 clones, 92% of them singletons. The source was peripheral blood, collected 28 days after the second AZD1222 dose. Every receptor here comes from an adult who received the AZD1222 COVID-19 vaccine. CDR3s include the opening cysteine and the closing phenylalanine or tryptophan. A D gene is named only where the DNA matches it firmly. The listing skips clone size in some rows; elsewhere it reads once, few, many or a size class.

j_gene	v_gene	abundance	d_gene	CDR3nt	CDR3aa
TRBJ1-5	TRBV4-1	NA	TRBD1	TGCGCCAGCAGCTTGGACAGGGGCGGTCAGCCCCAGCATTTT	CASSLDRGGQPQHF
TRBJ2-3	TRBV7-9	NA	NA	TGTGCCAGCAGCTTCAGGGGGGGCGGAGATACGCAGTATTTT	CASSFRGGGDTQYF
TRBJ2-7	TRBV5-1	NA	TRBD1	TGCGCCAGCAGCATAACCGGGACAGGGGACGAGCAGTACTTC	CASSITGTGDEQYF
TRBJ2-3	TRBV28	NA	NA	TGTGCCAGCAGTTTCCGAGGTGGGCTAGATACGCAGTATTTT	CASSFRGGLDTQYF
TRBJ1-1	TRBV6-5	NA	NA	TGTGCCAGCAGTTACAACGGATTGAACACTGAAGCTTTCTTT	CASSYNGLNTEAFF
TRBJ2-1	TRBV7-6	NA	NA	TGTGCCAGCAGCTTAGGGACCCGGGACTACAATGAGCAGTTCTTC	CASSLGTRDYNEQFF
TRBJ2-4	TRBV18	NA	TRBD1	TGTGCCAGCTCACCACTCCAAGGGGGCCCCAAAAACATTCAGTACTTC	CASSPLQGGPKNIQYF
TRBJ2-2	TRBV11-3	NA	TRBD1	TGTGCCAGCAGCTACAGGGGTCGAAGTTACACCGGGGAGCTGTTTTTT	CASSYRGRSYTGELFF
TRBJ1-5	TRBV21-1	NA	NA	TGTGCCAGCAAAGATGGGAGTCATCAGCCCCAGCATTTT	CASKDGSHQPQHF
TRBJ2-2	TRBV14	NA	TRBD2	TGTGCCAGCAGCCAACCGACTAGCGGGAGTACCGGGGAGCTGTTTTTT	CASSQPTSGSTGELFF
TRBJ1-6	TRBV28	NA	NA	TGTGCCAGCAGTTTAAGCGGCCTCCTCCACTTT	CASSLSGLLHF
TRBJ1-2	TRBV4-1	once	NA	TGCGCCAGCAGCCAAGATAGGGTAAACAGCTATGGAGGATACACCTTC	CASSQDRVNSYGGYTF
TRBJ2-1	TRBV29-1	NA	TRBD2	TGCAGCGTTGAAGGCGGACTAGCGGACTACAATGAGCAGTTCTTC	CSVEGGLADYNEQFF
TRBJ2-7	TRBV3-1/TRBV3-2	NA	TRBD2	TGTGCCAGCAGCCAAGGGGGGGGTTACTCCTACGAGCAGTACTTC	CASSQGGGYSYEQYF
TRBJ2-3	TRBV3-1/TRBV3-2	NA	TRBD2	TGTGCCAGCAGCCCAGAAATAATAATAGCGGGGAGCACAGATACGCAGTATTTT	CASSPEIIIAGSTDTQYF
TRBJ1-2	TRBV12-3/TRBV12-4	NA	TRBD1	TGTGCCAGCAGTTTATTCAGGGGGGGCTACACCTTC	CASSLFRGGYTF
TRBJ1-3	TRBV18	NA	NA	TGTGCCAGCTCACCATACGAGTTGACAGCCATCTCTGGAAACACCATATATTTT	CASSPYELTAISGNTIYF
TRBJ1-4	TRBV5-4	NA	NA	TGTGCCAGCAGCTTGGAAGTTAGTGAAAAACTGTTTTTT	CASSLEVSEKLFF
TRBJ1-1	TRBV7-9	NA	TRBD1	TGTGCCAGCAGCCCGCGCCTACAGGGGGCCGAGGCTTTCTTT	CASSPRLQGAEAFF
TRBJ1-5	TRBV2	few	NA	TGTGCCAGCAGTGAAGAGGGCTGGCCCCAGCATTTT	CASSEEGWPQHF
TRBJ2-1	TRBV29-1	NA	NA	TGCAGCGTAGCCGAGGGGGTTGTTTCCTACAATGAGCAGTTCTTC	CSVAEGVVSYNEQFF
TRBJ2-2	TRBV24-1	NA	TRBD2	TGTGCCACCAGTGAACCTTCCTCTAGCGGGATACCACTAGTTCCGTTCACCGGGGAGCTGTTTTTT	CATSEPSSSGIPLVPFTGELFF
TRBJ2-7	TRBV5-6	once	TRBD2	TGTGCCAGCAGCCCGGGACTAGCGGGAGTCGTGCAGCAGTACTTC	CASSPGLAGVVQQYF
TRBJ2-6	TRBV19	NA	NA	TGTGCCAGTAGTATCCATCCGGGGGTGGGGCGCGCTGGGGCCAACGTCCTGACTTTC	CASSIHPGVGRAGANVLTF
TRBJ2-1	TRBV5-1	NA	NA	TGCGCCAGCAGCCTGGAGAGGATAGCTCAATCCATTGAGCAGTTCTTC	CASSLERIAQSIEQFF
TRBJ1-4	TRBV27	NA	NA	TGTGCCAGCAGGAGCAATGAAAAACTGTTTTTT	CASRSNEKLFF
TRBJ2-7	TRBV27	NA	NA	TGTGCCAGCAGCCTGGACGGGAGTGGCTACGAGCAGTACTTC	CASSLDGSGYEQYF
TRBJ1-1	TRBV9	NA	NA	TGTGCCAGCAGCGTATCCCCGAACACTGAAGCTTTCTTT	CASSVSPNTEAFF
TRBJ1-1	TRBV3-1/TRBV3-2	NA	TRBD1	TGTGCCAGCAGCCGTACAGGGACAGATGAAGCTTTCTTT	CASSRTGTDEAFF
TRBJ1-2	TRBV5-6	NA	NA	TGTGCCAGCAGCAGGTCGGGCCTTAAGGACCTCTATGGCTACACCTTC	CASSRSGLKDLYGYTF
TRBJ2-4	TRBV9	NA	NA	TGTGCCAGCAGCGTAGGACGCCTTGGGTTAGCCAAAAACATTCAGTACTTC	CASSVGRLGLAKNIQYF
TRBJ2-1	TRBV6-5	NA	TRBD2	TGTGCCAGCCGACAAGCGGGGGGAAAGCAGTTCTTC	CASRQAGGKQFF
TRBJ2-1	TRBV7-9	NA	NA	TGTGCCAGCAGCTTAGTGACACCAGACAATGAGCAGTTCTTC	CASSLVTPDNEQFF
TRBJ1-3	TRBV5-6	NA	NA	TGTGCCAGCAGCTTGAGGGGGGTCTCTGGAAACACCATATATTTT	CASSLRGVSGNTIYF
TRBJ1-4	TRBV28	NA	NA	TGTGCCAGCAGTCTCCTCTCGTATGAAATGGGTAATGAAAAACTGTTTTTT	CASSLLSYEMGNEKLFF
TRBJ1-1	TRBV14	NA	TRBD1	TGTGCCAGCAGCCGACGCGACAGGGCGAACACTGAAGCTTTCTTT	CASSRRDRANTEAFF
TRBJ1-3	TRBV7-9	NA	NA	TGTGCCAGCAGCCAGGACAGCGCTGGAAACACCATATATTTT	CASSQDSAGNTIYF
TRBJ1-3	TRBV4-1	NA	TRBD1	TGCGCCAGCAGCCAAGACAAAACAGGGGGCTTGCGAAACACCATATATTTT	CASSQDKTGGLRNTIYF
TRBJ1-5	TRBV4-1	NA	NA	TGCGCCAGCAGCCAAGATTGGGAACGGCAGCCCCAGCATTTT	CASSQDWERQPQHF
TRBJ1-1	TRBV28	NA	NA	TGTGCCAGCAGTTTAATGTTCAGGTCGAACACTGAAGCTTTCTTT	CASSLMFRSNTEAFF
TRBJ2-7	TRBV27	NA	TRBD2	TGTGCCAGCAGTCGTACTAGCGGCTACGAGCAGTACTTC	CASSRTSGYEQYF
TRBJ1-4	TRBV28	NA	NA	TGTGCCAGCAGTCCAGGGGCGGCCGACTTTGAAAAACTGTTTTTT	CASSPGAADFEKLFF
TRBJ1-5	TRBV28	NA	NA	TGTGCCAGCAGTTTAAGGGACGTCCGCAATCAGCCCCAGCATTTT	CASSLRDVRNQPQHF
TRBJ2-1	TRBV11-1	NA	NA	TGTGCCAGCAGCTTAGCGCTAATGGGACAAAGCTCCTACAATGAGCAGTTCTTC	CASSLALMGQSSYNEQFF
TRBJ2-7	TRBV5-1	once	NA	TGCGCCAGCAGCTTGGTTCCGGGAAACGGGGTCGAGCAGTACTTC	CASSLVPGNGVEQYF
TRBJ2-1	TRBV19	NA	TRBD1	TGTGCCAGTAGTAAGGTAACAGGGGTGTACAATGAGCAGTTCTTC	CASSKVTGVYNEQFF
TRBJ1-5	TRBV20-1	NA	TRBD1	TGCAGTGCTAGTACCTCGGGACAGGGGTACAATCAGCCCCAGCATTTT	CSASTSGQGYNQPQHF
TRBJ1-2	TRBV27	NA	TRBD1	TGTGCCAGCAGCGCGACAGGGGTGGTGGGCTACACCTTC	CASSATGVVGYTF
TRBJ2-1	TRBV6-5	NA	TRBD2	TGTGCGTCCTTCGGACTAGCGGGGGCTGAGCAGTTCTTC	CASFGLAGAEQFF
TRBJ2-3	TRBV2	NA	NA	TGTGCCAGCAGTGATCCAGCAACCGGCACAGATACGCAGTATTTT	CASSDPATGTDTQYF
TRBJ2-3	TRBV2	few	TRBD1	TGTGCCAGCAGTGTGACAGGGAATACGCAGTATTTT	CASSVTGNTQYF
TRBJ1-2	TRBV19	NA	TRBD1	TGTGCCAGTACCCACACGACAGGGTATGGCTACACCTTC	CASTHTTGYGYTF
TRBJ2-2	TRBV14	NA	NA	TGTGCCAGCAGCCAAGATGGGGCAGGGGTCACCGGGGAGCTGTTTTTT	CASSQDGAGVTGELFF